The clone carrying this T cell receptor (beta chain) was counted between two and nine times. The antigen is not known. These data come from a study of blood T cells in healthy people across ages. Regarding the study as a whole: The recorded TCR beta diversity per million T cells decreased in a roughly linear manner with age.

The use of a sample-barcoded 5' primer and a J-beta primer mix characterized a second PCR of roughly 7 to 11 cycles. Each cDNA molecule was tagged by a template-switch adaptor with 12 random nucleotides. Sequencing yielded, for each sample, at least 2.5 million paired-end reads carrying CDR3. Each CDR3 protein is one row after TCRdb ran MiXCR on the 5' RACE reads. The data hold about a million distinct CDR3 sequences, with roughly two fifths observed a single time. Each donor had roughly 10 milliliters of peripheral blood drawn. Trimming at V came to 2 bases and at J to 7 bases, leaving 13 bases not matched to a gene. The CDR3 is 16 residues long. Germline V CDR1 and CDR2: DFQATT, SNEGSKA (reference sequence).

V gene TRBV20-1 combines with J gene TRBJ2-1; 8 positions agree with TRBD2. Sequenced: blood. The sequence came from a man in his late teens or twenties in good health. CDR3 sequence reads: CSARSPGTSQTNEQFF. The CDR3 nucleotides read TGCAGTGCTAGATCCCCCGGGACTAGTCAAACTAATGAGCAGTTCTTC.